Listed here are 2 T cell receptor beta chains from one sample, sequenced in a study of regulatory T cells in long-lasting Graves disease. Time point described: newly diagnosed GD, antithyroid drugs for less than 3 months. Extracted RNA from PBMCs served as the source of the TCR library. CDR3 regions were amplified by Arm-PCR using iRepertoire HTBI primers to build TCR beta libraries. TCRdb called the multiplex PCR reads again in MiXCR, with one record for every CDR3 protein. The table records around 360,000 distinct CDR3 sequences, 16% of them present only once. This same sample was also part of a study on T cells in Graves' hyperthyroidism and ophthalmopathy.

The input for sequencing was peripheral blood mononuclear cells (PBMCs), taken at new diagnosis, from a patient treated with antithyroid drugs. These receptors were collected from a woman aged 18-29 years with Graves disease.

This clonotype was seen many times. The chain combines TRBV28 with TRBJ2-3; 10 bases map to TRBD1. J lost 1 base, V lost 6 bases, and 10 bases had no gene match. Germline CDR1 and CDR2: MDHEN and SYDVKM. The CDR3 length is 17 residues. CDR3 sequence: CASSPGTGVVGTDTQYF. In DNA form, the CDR3 reads TGTGCCAGCAGCCCCGGGACAGGGGTTGTGGGCACAGATACGCAGTATTTT.

This clonotype was seen many times. This chain joins TRBV11-2 and TRBJ2-3; D unresolved. The CDR3 runs 11 residues. V was shortened by 6 bases and J by 2 bases, with 3 bases between the two germline ends. Germline V lookup: CDR1 SGHAT, CDR2 FQNNGV. For the CDR3, the DNA is TGTGCCAGCAGGAACACAGATACGCAGTATTTT. It yields the protein CASRNTDTQYF.